The rows below give T cell receptor beta chains drawn from one sample of a study of T cells in Graves' hyperthyroidism and ophthalmopathy. Using its own MiXCR run on the multiplex PCR reads, TCRdb lists one record per CDR3 protein. The profile shows hundreds of thousands of distinct CDR3 sequences, roughly 14% of them singletons. The specimen was blood. The receptor source for this set is a woman aged 40 to 50 with Graves' ophthalmopathy. CDR3s include the opening cysteine and the closing phenylalanine or tryptophan. Fields, in order: CDR3 protein, clone size, CDR3 length, J gene, V gene. Only part of the rows carry a size: once, few, many, or a class if the clone is expanded.

CDR3: CASSFPDGGKNIQYF
size: .
length: 15
J: TRBJ2-4
V: TRBV5-1

CDR3: CASIPGQGDEQYF
size: many
length: 13
J: TRBJ2-7
V: TRBV28

CDR3: CASSLAGDRVGEQYF
size: many
length: 15
J: TRBJ2-7
V: TRBV28

CDR3: CASSLVVLGYTIYF
size: many
length: 14
J: TRBJ1-3
V: TRBV7-2

CDR3: CAMRTSGSNTGELFF
size: many
length: 15
J: TRBJ2-2
V: TRBV10-3

CDR3: CASTYIGGYEQYF
size: many
length: 13
J: TRBJ2-7
V: TRBV12-3/TRBV12-4

CDR3: CASSVSATTRHEQYF
size: many
length: 15
J: TRBJ2-7
V: TRBV5-1

CDR3: CASSSSIGQGGKTQYF
size: many
length: 16
J: TRBJ2-5
V: TRBV5-1

CDR3: CASTPPGTSGRSSSETQYF
size: .
length: 19
J: TRBJ2-5
V: TRBV6-2/TRBV6-3

CDR3: CATSPPEDKETQYF
size: many
length: 14
J: TRBJ2-5
V: TRBV28

CDR3: CASSLAGGYYEQYF
size: many
length: 14
J: TRBJ2-7
V: TRBV27

CDR3: CASSQGDTGGHGYTF
size: few
length: 15
J: TRBJ1-2
V: TRBV3-1

CDR3: CATGRGRHTEAFF
size: many
length: 13
J: TRBJ1-1
V: TRBV6-1

CDR3: CASSLDVIRSVGYEQYF
size: .
length: 17
J: TRBJ2-7
V: TRBV11-2

CDR3: CASSYDRSLYEQYF
size: many
length: 14
J: TRBJ2-7
V: TRBV28

CDR3: CASSYLREKDEAFF
size: many
length: 14
J: TRBJ1-1
V: TRBV6-5

CDR3: CATQRGQETQYF
size: once
length: 12
J: TRBJ2-5
V: TRBV7-9

CDR3: CASSFNAPHEQYF
size: many
length: 13
J: TRBJ2-7
V: TRBV12-3/TRBV12-4

CDR3: CASSLGDRAGEQYF
size: many
length: 14
J: TRBJ2-7
V: TRBV7-7

CDR3: CASSQGALADRQETQYF
size: few
length: 17
J: TRBJ2-5
V: TRBV4-2

CDR3: CASRGFQGGQSGEQYF
size: many
length: 16
J: TRBJ2-7
V: TRBV6-1

CDR3: CAIGQGGTQPQHF
size: many
length: 13
J: TRBJ1-5
V: TRBV12-3/TRBV12-4

CDR3: CASTNNRGSTYGYTF
size: .
length: 15
J: TRBJ1-2
V: TRBV6-1

CDR3: CASSVVAGREQYF
size: many
length: 13
J: TRBJ2-7
V: TRBV9

CDR3: CASSESTGTYEQYF
size: many
length: 14
J: TRBJ2-7
V: TRBV6-1

CDR3: CASSVAAHSSYNEQFF
size: many
length: 16
J: TRBJ2-1
V: TRBV9

CDR3: CAWTLGAGVGTGELFF
size: many
length: 16
J: TRBJ2-2
V: TRBV30

CDR3: CASSLATSNWGTNIQYF
size: once
length: 17
J: TRBJ2-4
V: TRBV5-1

CDR3: CASKLREGHPNTEAFF
size: many
length: 16
J: TRBJ1-1
V: TRBV6-5

CDR3: CASSSPRGNINQPQHF
size: many
length: 16
J: TRBJ1-5
V: TRBV11-2

CDR3: CASTFHAVNTEAFF
size: .
length: 14
J: TRBJ1-1
V: TRBV12-3/TRBV12-4

CDR3: CASSYRGQGDEQYF
size: .
length: 14
J: TRBJ2-7
V: TRBV6-5

CDR3: CASSLGSRQAYFYEQYF
size: .
length: 17
J: TRBJ2-7
V: TRBV11-3

CDR3: CSARSQDYGYTF
size: many
length: 12
J: TRBJ1-2
V: TRBV20-1

CDR3: CASSFVDIQYF
size: .
length: 11
J: TRBJ2-4
V: TRBV6-2/TRBV6-3

CDR3: CASKSRWRITDTQYF
size: .
length: 15
J: TRBJ2-3
V: TRBV28

CDR3: CASSPHYGYTF
size: many
length: 11
J: TRBJ1-2
V: TRBV6-1

CDR3: CASSWTPNTGELFF
size: many
length: 14
J: TRBJ2-2
V: TRBV7-8

CDR3: CASRSGQGRSDTQYF
size: .
length: 15
J: TRBJ2-3
V: TRBV6-1

CDR3: CASSYGGRGSNQPQHF
size: many
length: 16
J: TRBJ1-5
V: TRBV6-2/TRBV6-3

CDR3: CAWRRTGGEQYF
size: many
length: 12
J: TRBJ2-7
V: TRBV30

CDR3: CVAGYYEQYF
size: many
length: 10
J: TRBJ2-7
V: TRBV6-1

CDR3: CASSLDRRGSYEQYF
size: many
length: 15
J: TRBJ2-7
V: TRBV28

CDR3: CASSGGAQPQHF
size: many
length: 12
J: TRBJ1-5
V: TRBV19

CDR3: CAWSVIAAKNIQYF
size: .
length: 14
J: TRBJ2-4
V: TRBV30

CDR3: CASTSWRLNTEAFF
size: few
length: 14
J: TRBJ1-1
V: TRBV12-3/TRBV12-4

CDR3: CASSLQGVASEAFF
size: few
length: 14
J: TRBJ1-1
V: TRBV28

CDR3: CASSEGTGGVSRYEQYF
size: .
length: 17
J: TRBJ2-7
V: TRBV6-1

CDR3: CASSLVEDTGELFF
size: many
length: 14
J: TRBJ2-2
V: TRBV5-5

CDR3: CSAREGGSLPEAFF
size: few
length: 14
J: TRBJ1-1
V: TRBV20-1

CDR3: CASSWKGSAYEQYF
size: many
length: 14
J: TRBJ2-7
V: TRBV6-5

CDR3: CASTSSETDAFYEQYF
size: many
length: 16
J: TRBJ2-7
V: TRBV11-1

CDR3: CASSLGEPYEQYF
size: .
length: 13
J: TRBJ2-7
V: TRBV12-3/TRBV12-4

CDR3: CASRPAPPPTANGYTF
size: many
length: 16
J: TRBJ1-2
V: TRBV28

CDR3: CASSLETVGSMVGYTF
size: .
length: 16
J: TRBJ1-2
V: TRBV11-2

CDR3: CASSLAGPRYEQYF
size: many
length: 14
J: TRBJ2-7
V: TRBV7-2

CDR3: CASSTRQGTGYEQYF
size: .
length: 15
J: TRBJ2-7
V: TRBV7-2

CDR3: CASSIWGGLNTEAFF
size: .
length: 15
J: TRBJ1-1
V: TRBV19

CDR3: CASTVGGSGNTIYF
size: many
length: 14
J: TRBJ1-3
V: TRBV12-3/TRBV12-4

CDR3: CASRAGMTDTQYF
size: .
length: 13
J: TRBJ2-3
V: TRBV19